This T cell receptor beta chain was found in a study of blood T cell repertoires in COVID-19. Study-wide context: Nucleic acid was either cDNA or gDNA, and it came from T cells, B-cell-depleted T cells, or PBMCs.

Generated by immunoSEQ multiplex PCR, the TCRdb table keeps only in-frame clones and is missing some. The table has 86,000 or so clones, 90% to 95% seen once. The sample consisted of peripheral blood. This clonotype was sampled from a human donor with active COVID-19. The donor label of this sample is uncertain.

CDR3 nucleotide sequence: TGTGCCAGCAGCTTGGTTCGAGACGCCAGGGAGACCCAGTACTTC. Translating it yields CASSLVRDARETQYF. The chain links TRBV5-6 to TRBJ2-5, with D unresolved. Germline values: CDR1 SGHDT, CDR2 YYEEEE. The CDR3 sequence is 15 residues long. V was shortened by 0 bases and J by 5 bases, with 14 bases between the two germline ends.